The 31 T cell receptor beta chains in this list originate from one sample, sequenced in a study of cytomegalovirus exposure and HLA in healthy donors. PCR primers comprised 60 Vbeta and 13 Jbeta primers. Profiled with immunoSEQ multiplex PCR; TCRdb holds only in-frame clones, not every one. The table has around 130,000 clones, over 65% seen once; the top ten hold 1.5% to 2%. Sequenced material: PBMCs. The receptor source for this set is a woman aged 25-40 years in good health and CMV-seronegative.

The genes are TRBV20-1 and TRBJ2-3; no clear D gene. V shed 2 bases and J shed 5 bases, with 5 bases lying between them. The CDR3 loop spans 11 amino acids. Looked up from germline, CDR1 is DFQATT and CDR2 is SNEGSKA (reference sequence). CDR3: CSARYGDTQYF. The CDR3 nucleotides read TGCAGTGCTAGATACGGAGATACGCAGTATTTT.

The chain couples TRBV27 to TRBJ2-7; 11 nucleotides match TRBD2. The J segment lost 2 bases and the V segment lost 6 bases, leaving 12 bases of the junction unmatched. The CDR3 length is 17 residues. CDR1 is MNHEY and CDR2 is SMNVEV in the germline V gene (reference sequence). CDR3 sequence reads: CASSLLKTSGTAYEQYF. CDR3 in DNA: TGTGCCAGCAGCTTGTTGAAGACTAGCGGGACCGCCTACGAGCAGTACTTC.

In this sample, this clone turned up a few times. The chain is built from TRBV28 and TRBJ1-3, with D hard to call. Trimming cost V 5 bases and J 0 bases, with 5 bases left between them. This CDR3 contains 13 residues. Germline values: CDR1 MDHEN, CDR2 SYDVKM. CDR3 sequence reads: CASSPISGNTIYF. The CDR3 coding sequence is TGTGCCAGCAGTCCAATCTCTGGAAACACCATATATTTT.

This chain uses TRBV11-2 with TRBJ2-2, with a weak D call TRBD1 (5 bases). CDR1 and CDR2 (germline): SGHAT, FQNNGV. CDR3 length: 19 amino acids. V lost 1 base and J 7 bases, leaving 25 bases between the germline ends. As DNA, the CDR3 is TGTGCCAGCAGCTTAGGGGGCGCGAATCTTAACCTCTACGACGGGGAGCTGTTTTTT. It specifies CASSLGGANLNLYDGELFF.

V is TRBV27 and J is TRBJ1-6; 8 bases fit TRBD1. Germline CDR1 is MNHEY and CDR2 is SMNVEV (reference sequence). The CDR3 covers 15 residues. The V and J ends lost 5 bases and 9 bases, in that order; junction bases with no gene match: 9. The CDR3 bases are TGTGCCAGCAGTCCCGGACAGGGCTCCTTTTCACCCCTCCACTTT. Its protein is CASSPGQGSFSPLHF.

V and J are TRBV6-6 and TRBJ1-3, with D uncertain. CDR3 size: 15 residues. Trimming left V 4 bases short and J 0 bases short, with 10 bases between. Germline CDR1 and CDR2: MNHNY and SVGAGI (reference sequence). In DNA form, the CDR3 reads TGTGCCAGCAGTTCACAGCTGAGCTCTGGAAACACCATATATTTT. It encodes CASSSQLSSGNTIYF.

The chain carries TRBV7-9 and TRBJ2-7; 7 bases map to TRBD1. The CDR3 is 14 residues long. CDR1 and CDR2 from the germline V gene are SEHNR and FQNEAQ (reference sequence). J was trimmed by 2 bases and V by 1 base; bases with no gene match: 2. The CDR3, as DNA: TGTGCCAGCAGCTTAGATCAGGGGGCCTACGAGCAGTACGTC. Amino acid sequence: CASSLDQGAYEQYV.

The J gene is TRBJ2-1, the V gene TRBV10-2; 9 bases match TRBD2. V gave up 6 bases and J gave up 8 bases; unmatched junction bases: 11. The CDR3 sequence is 15 residues long. Looked up from germline, CDR1 is WSHSY and CDR2 is SAAADI. Here the CDR3 DNA reads TGCGCCAGCAGCGGATCTAGCGGGATTTGGTATGAGCAGTTCTTC. This gives the protein CASSGSSGIWYEQFF.

This clone occurred a few times. This chain uses TRBV5-1 with TRBJ2-5, with D unresolved. The V end was cut by 0 bases, the J end by 5 bases, with 8 bases between. The CDR3 has 13 residues. CDR1 and CDR2 (germline): SGHRS, YFSETQ. CDR3 DNA sequence: TGCGCCAGCAGCTTGGCCCTCCGGGAGACCCAGTACTTC. It is translated as CASSLALRETQYF.

This clone was counted only a few times. The CDR3 sequence is CSVDRVNTGELFF. CDR3 nucleotide sequence: TGCAGCGTTGACAGGGTGAACACCGGGGAGCTGTTTTTT. The J gene is TRBJ2-2, the V gene TRBV29-1; the D gene is possibly TRBD1 (5 bases). This CDR3 is 13 amino acids long. The V end was cut by 3 bases, the J end by 1 base, with 6 bases between. Germline loops: CDR1 SQVTM, CDR2 ANQGSEA.

The CDR3 DNA reads as TGTGCCAGCAGCTTAACGGGAGCACGAAATGAGCAGTTCTTC. This codes for CASSLTGARNEQFF. The V and J genes are TRBV7-3 and TRBJ2-1, with D possibly TRBD2 on 5 matching bases. The CDR3 has 14 amino acids. Germline-derived CDR1 and CDR2 are SGHTA and FQGTGA. The germline V and J ends were trimmed by 0 bases and 7 bases, with 10 bases remaining between them.

The chain joins TRBV7-3 to TRBJ2-1, with 15 bases matching TRBD2. V lost 2 bases, J lost 10 bases, and 9 bases stayed unmatched. The CDR3 covers 17 residues. CDR1 is SGHTA, CDR2 FQGTGA, per germline. In DNA form, the CDR3 reads TGTGCCAGCAGCTTAGAAGGGACTAGCGGGAGGTTTGTCGAGCAGTTCTTC. Protein sequence: CASSLEGTSGRFVEQFF.

J is TRBJ2-5 and V is TRBV6-4, with D possibly being TRBD2 (5 bases). CDR1 and CDR2 (germline): MRHNA, SNTAGT. The V gene lost 4 bases and the J gene lost 5 bases, with 11 bases spanning the gap. The CDR3 runs 13 residues. CDR3 region: CASSGTPGETQYF. In DNA, the CDR3 is TGTGCCAGCAGTGGAACTCCGGGGGAGACCCAGTACTTC.

This chain links TRBV7-9 with TRBJ2-3, with D possibly TRBD1 on 5 matching bases. CDR1 and CDR2 from the germline V gene are SEHNR and FQNEAQ (reference sequence). The CDR3 has 14 amino acids. Trimming stripped 5 bases from V and 1 base from J, with 10 bases between. CDR3 nucleotide sequence: TGTGCCAGCAGCGCCGTACAGGGCACAGATACGCAGTATTTT. It specifies CASSAVQGTDTQYF. The variable domain in full, with the rest retrieved from reference TRBV7-9 and TRBJ2-3, is DTGVSQNPRHKITKRGQNVTFRCDPISEHNRLYWYRQTLGQGPEFLTYFQNEAQLEKSRLLSDRFSAERPKGSFSTLEIQRTEQGDSAMYLCASSAVQGTDTQYFGPGTRLTVL.

Turning to this clone: This sample also contains other DNA sequences that code for the same CDR3. In DNA, the CDR3 is TGTGCCTCCGTCCGACAGGGATATAATGAGCAGTTCTTC. Translating gives CASVRQGYNEQFF. The V call is TRBV30, the J call TRBJ2-1; 7 bases are shared with TRBD1. CDR3 length: 13 residues. The trim removed 7 bases at V and 7 bases at J, leaving 10 bases unmatched. Germline CDR1 GTSNPN, CDR2 SVGIG (reference sequence).

This chain joins TRBV13 and TRBJ2-3; possibly TRBD1 for D (6 bases). Germline V CDR1 and CDR2: PRHDT, FYEKMQ (reference sequence). The CDR3 is 16 amino acids. V lost 4 bases and J lost 5, with 19 bases in between. Here the CDR3 DNA reads TGTGCCAGCAGCTCCGGGACCGACCGAGGGGGAGATACGCAGTATTTT. As protein: CASSSGTDRGGDTQYF. The whole variable domain, filled in from reference TRBV13 and TRBJ2-3, reads AAGVIQSPRHLIKEKRETATLKCYPIPRHDTVYWYQQGPGQDPQFLISFYEKMQSDKGSIPDRFSAQQFSDYHSELNMSSLELGDSALYFCASSSGTDRGGDTQYFGPGTRLTVL.

The V call is TRBV18, the J call TRBJ2-5, with 9 bases identical to TRBD2. CDR3 size: 15 residues. Germline assignment: CDR1 KGHSH and CDR2 LQKENI. Germline trimming cut 0 bases from V and 5 bases from J; bases unmatched to any gene: 4. This CDR3 is CASSPPSGSRETQYF. In nucleotides, the CDR3 is TGTGCCAGCTCACCACCTAGCGGGAGCCGGGAGACCCAGTACTTC.

The rearrangement joins TRBV6-5 to TRBJ1-2; D may be TRBD1 (6 bases). The V gene's germline CDR1 is MNHEY and CDR2 SVGAGI. V lost 2 bases to trimming and J lost 4 bases, with 8 bases between them. The CDR3 totals 13 residues. The CDR3 region is CASSYGQIYGYTF. Here the CDR3 DNA reads TGTGCCAGCAGTTACGGACAGATCTATGGCTACACCTTC.

The rearrangement joins TRBV5-1 to TRBJ2-7; D is perhaps TRBD1 (6 bases). The CDR3 has 17 amino acids. Trimming cost V 2 bases and J 0 bases, with 18 bases left between them. Germline loops: CDR1 SGHRS, CDR2 YFSETQ. The CDR3: CASSFSTDSLSSYEQYF. CDR3 sequence (DNA): TGCGCCAGCAGCTTCTCGACGGACAGCTTGAGCTCCTACGAGCAGTACTTC.

This clone was counted only a few times. The V call is TRBV5-5, the J call TRBJ1-6; TRBD1 matches at 8 bases. The germline V gene has CDR1 SGHKS and CDR2 YYEKEE (reference sequence). V lost 0 bases, J lost 11 bases, and 13 bases stayed unmatched. The CDR3 contains 17 residues. In nucleotides, the CDR3 is TGTGCCAGCAGCTTGGCGACAGGGGCCGCCTCCGAAACACCCCTCCACTTT. It yields the protein CASSLATGAASETPLHF.

V and J are TRBV12-5 and TRBJ1-2; tentatively, D is TRBD1 (5 bases). Germline CDR1 reads LGHNT; CDR2 reads FRNRAP. Trimming shortened V by 6 bases and J by 4 bases, and 15 bases separated the two germline ends. This CDR3 comprises 14 residues. CDR3 sequence: CASGSGDGSYGYTF. Here the CDR3 DNA reads TGTGCTAGTGGCTCGGGGGACGGCAGCTATGGCTACACCTTC.

This clone was seen at least ten times. The chain couples TRBV2 to TRBJ1-3; D remains unclear. From germline, CDR1 is SNHLY and CDR2 FYNNEI. Between the trimmed V and J ends, which lost 7 bases and 0 bases, there was a span of 10 bases. This CDR3 contains 14 residues. The CDR3 region is CASKERPSGNTIYF. The DNA of the CDR3 is TGTGCCAGCAAGGAGAGACCCTCTGGAAACACCATATATTTT.

The J gene is TRBJ1-2, the V gene TRBV7-2, with D maybe TRBD1 (6 bases). This CDR3 spans 15 amino acids. CDR1 is SGHTA, CDR2 FQGNSA, per germline. V shed 4 bases and J shed 7 bases, with 19 bases lying between them. CDR3 bases: TGTGCCAGCAGCTCTGTACTGAGGGCCAGGGGTGGCTACACCTTC. Its translation is CASSSVLRARGGYTF.

CDR3 region: CASAPGGMGETQYF. The CDR3 coding sequence is TGTGCCAGCGCCCCGGGGGGCATGGGAGAGACCCAGTACTTC. The chain joins TRBV27 to TRBJ2-5; D possibly corresponds to TRBD2 (7 bases). The germline gives CDR1 MNHEY, CDR2 SMNVEV (reference sequence). V lost 8 bases and J lost 4, with 17 bases in between. CDR3 size: 14 residues.

This clone was observed a single time. The J gene is TRBJ1-4, the V gene TRBV7-8; D might be TRBD1 (6 bases). V lost 4 bases, J lost 8 bases, and 14 bases lay in between. Germline values: CDR1 SGHVS, CDR2 FQNEAQ. This CDR3 has 14 amino acids. The CDR3 nucleotides read TGTGCCAGCAGCTCACAGGGAGCCGGCGAAAAACTGTTTTTT. Residues: CASSSQGAGEKLFF. The full variable domain, its missing parts supplied by reference TRBV7-8 and TRBJ1-4, is GAGVSQSPRYKVAKRGQDVALRCDPISGHVSLFWYQQALGQGPEFLTYFQNEAQLDKSGLPSDRFFAERPEGSVSTLKIQRTQQEDSAVYLCASSSQGAGEKLFFGSGTQLSVL.

The rearrangement uses TRBV7-3 and TRBJ2-5, with 8 positions matching TRBD2. The CDR3 totals 16 residues. V shed 3 bases and J 2 bases; nucleotides not matched to a gene: 8. The germline V gene has CDR1 SGHTA and CDR2 FQGTGA. Written as DNA, the CDR3 is TGTGCCAGCAGCTTGGGTCAGGGCGGGGGGCAAGAGACCCAGTACTTC. As protein: CASSLGQGGGQETQYF.

The CDR3 coding sequence is TGTGCCAGTAAACCTGGACAGCAAGATGAAAAACTGTTTTTT. Its translation is CASKPGQQDEKLFF. The chain joins TRBV19 to TRBJ1-4; possible D gene TRBD1, 6 bases. CDR1 is LNHDA, CDR2 SQIVND, per germline (reference sequence). V lost 7 bases and J 6 bases, leaving 15 bases between the germline ends. The CDR3 runs to 14 residues.

This rearrangement joins TRBV5-1 to TRBJ1-6; 8 bases match TRBD1. Per germline, CDR1 SGHRS and CDR2 YFSETQ. Trimming removed 2 bases from V and 10 bases from J; junction bases left unmatched: 5. The CDR3 spans 14 residues. CDR3 protein: CASSFRTGSSPLHF. CDR3 DNA sequence: TGCGCCAGCAGCTTTCGGACAGGGAGCTCACCCCTCCACTTT.

The chain joins TRBV5-4 to TRBJ1-2, with D possibly being TRBD1 (6 bases). Germline lookup yields CDR1 SGHNT and CDR2 YYREEE (reference sequence). The CDR3 consists of 14 residues. Trimming removed 7 bases at V and 2 bases at J, with 15 bases between. This chain's CDR3 is CASRRDTRNYGYTF. Written as DNA, the CDR3 is TGTGCCAGCCGAAGGGACACCCGAAACTATGGCTACACCTTC.

V and J are TRBV4-2 and TRBJ2-5; 9 nucleotides match TRBD1. The CDR3 loop spans 16 amino acids. Trimming at V came to 1 base and at J to 4 bases, leaving 7 bases not matched to a gene. Germline loops: CDR1 LGHNA, CDR2 YNFKEQ. The CDR3 nucleotides read TGTGCCAGCAGCCAAGCCGGGACAGGGAGTCGAGAGACCCAGTACTTC. The encoded protein is CASSQAGTGSRETQYF.

The sample holds one count of this clone. This chain joins TRBV28 and TRBJ2-7, with a weak D call TRBD2 (7 bases). The germline CDR1 and CDR2 sequences are MDHEN and SYDVKM. V dropped 9 bases and J dropped 2 bases, with 20 bases sitting between them. The CDR3 loop spans 15 amino acids. The CDR3 region is CASQRDKRGPYEQYF. The CDR3, as DNA: TGTGCCAGTCAAAGGGACAAGCGGGGCCCCTACGAGCAGTACTTC.